Below are 19 T cell receptor beta chains sequenced from a single sample in a study of shared clonotypes between healthy human individuals. Naivety among CD8 cells was defined by CD45RO negativity and positive CCR7 selection, thereby excluding terminally differentiated effector memory CD45RA+ cells. The method was immunoSEQ multiplex PCR; TCRdb's version includes in-frame clones alone and lacks a portion of them. The table lists roughly 550,000 clones, about 95% of them singletons. The sample comprised naive CD8+ T cells sorted from blood. Every receptor here comes from a woman between 25 and 40 years old in good health.

The genes are TRBV11-1 and TRBJ2-5; a weak D match, TRBD2 (5 bases). The V and J ends lost 1 base and 6 bases respectively, with 12 bases between them. The CDR3 is made up of 14 amino acids. Germline V gene sequence: CDR1 SGHAT, CDR2 FQDESV (reference sequence). CDR3 coding DNA: TGTGCCAGCAGCTTAGTTGGGAGTAGTCAGACCCAGTACTTC. Translated: CASSLVGSSQTQYF.

CDR3 in amino acids: CASSWTGGRYEQYF. CDR3 nucleotides: TGCGCCAGCAGCTGGACAGGGGGCAGGTACGAGCAGTACTTC. The chain links TRBV5-1 to TRBJ2-7; 11 bases align to TRBD1. Trimming removed 3 bases from V and 4 bases from J; junction bases left unmatched: 3. Looked up from germline, CDR1 is SGHRS and CDR2 is YFSETQ. CDR3 length equals 14 residues.

V and J are TRBV7-8 and TRBJ2-3, with no clear D. Germline CDR1 and CDR2: SGHVS and FQNEAQ. Trimming left V 3 bases short and J 1 base short, with 5 bases between. The CDR3 is 13 residues long. The CDR3 region has the DNA TGTGCCAGCAGCTTCCGGGGCACAGATACGCAGTATTTT. Translating gives CASSFRGTDTQYF. Full variable domain (remainder filled in from reference TRBV7-8 and TRBJ2-3): GAGVSQSPRYKVAKRGQDVALRCDPISGHVSLFWYQQALGQGPEFLTYFQNEAQLDKSGLPSDRFFAERPEGSVSTLKIQRTQQEDSAVYLCASSFRGTDTQYFGPGTRLTVL.

The chain employs TRBV7-8 and TRBJ2-5; 10 bases agree with TRBD2. Per the germline V gene, CDR1 is SGHVS and CDR2 is FQNEAQ. V lost 1 base to trimming and J lost 4 bases; unmatched junction nucleotides: 6. The CDR3 loop spans 16 amino acids. CDR3 region: CASSLVLAGTRETQYF. The CDR3 nucleotides read TGTGCCAGCAGCTTAGTACTAGCGGGAACCAGAGAGACCCAGTACTTC. Filled out from reference TRBV7-8 and TRBJ2-5, the complete variable domain reads GAGVSQSPRYKVAKRGQDVALRCDPISGHVSLFWYQQALGQGPEFLTYFQNEAQLDKSGLPSDRFFAERPEGSVSTLKIQRTQQEDSAVYLCASSLVLAGTRETQYFGPGTRLLVL.

In regard to this clone: The sample holds other DNA sequences that translate to the same CDR3. V is TRBV29-1 and J is TRBJ2-7; the match to TRBD2 covers 9 bases. Per germline, CDR1 SQVTM and CDR2 ANQGSEA. The V gene end was trimmed by 4 bases and the J gene end by 0 bases; junction bases not matched to a gene: 1. This CDR3 is built from 13 residues. This chain's CDR3 is CSVVSGSSYEQYF. Here the CDR3 DNA reads TGCAGCGTTGTTAGCGGGAGCTCCTACGAGCAGTACTTC.

This rearrangement joins TRBV28 to TRBJ1-5; D is possibly TRBD1 (6 bases). The germline V gene encodes CDR1 MDHEN and CDR2 SYDVKM. Trimming removed 6 bases at V and 0 bases at J, with 12 bases between. The CDR3 consists of 15 residues. The chain's CDR3 is CASRWGDISNQPQHF. As DNA, the CDR3 is TGTGCCAGCAGATGGGGGGACATTAGCAATCAGCCCCAGCATTTT.

The CDR3 DNA reads as TGTGCCAGCAGCTTAGCGCTTATTTCGGACGCTTTCATGAACACTGAAGCTTTCTTT. Translated: CASSLALISDAFMNTEAFF. This chain uses TRBV7-6 with TRBJ1-1, with unresolved D. The germline gives CDR1 SGHVS, CDR2 FNYEAQ. This CDR3 has 19 residues. Trimming pared 0 bases from V and 0 bases from J, leaving 20 bases between.

The rearrangement uses TRBV5-8 and TRBJ2-1; D is possibly TRBD2 (6 bases). Germline assignment: CDR1 SGHTS and CDR2 YDEGEE. This CDR3 region has 17 residues. The V gene lost 0 bases and the J gene lost 5 bases, with 18 bases spanning the gap. CDR3 in DNA: TGTGCCAGCAGCTTGGAAGCCATGCGGGGCCTTAACAATGAGCAGTTCTTC. Protein sequence: CASSLEAMRGLNNEQFF.

V usage is TRBV29-1 and J usage is TRBJ2-5; maybe TRBD1 (5 bases). V lost 3 bases to trimming and J lost 5 bases, with 16 bases between them. Per the germline V gene, CDR1 is SQVTM and CDR2 is ANQGSEA. CDR3 length equals 14 residues. The DNA of the CDR3 is TGCAGCGTTGACCTGGGCCAGGGATATGAGACCCAGTACTTC. Translated, it gives CSVDLGQGYETQYF.

The V gene is TRBV7-6, the J gene TRBJ2-7, with 8 bases fitting TRBD1. Unmatched junction bases numbered 7, after V lost 5 bases and J lost 4 bases. The CDR3 runs to 14 residues. Germline V gene lookup returns CDR1 SGHVS and CDR2 FNYEAQ. The CDR3 here is CASSGGQGNYEQYF. CDR3 coding DNA: TGTGCCAGCAGCGGCGGACAGGGCAATTACGAGCAGTACTTC.

The rearrangement links TRBV27 to TRBJ2-7; 7 bases map to TRBD1. The CDR3 is made up of 15 amino acids. Germline lookup yields CDR1 MNHEY and CDR2 SMNVEV (reference sequence). V was pared by 4 bases and J by 7 bases, with 13 bases of the junction left unmatched. CDR3 amino acids: CASSSRQGFKYEQYF. In DNA form, the CDR3 reads TGTGCCAGCAGTTCACGACAGGGTTTTAAGTATGAGCAGTACTTC.

In DNA, the CDR3 is TGTGCCACCAGCATCATTCAGGGGGCCGATCTCTATGGCTACACCTTC. It translates to CATSIIQGADLYGYTF. J is TRBJ1-2 and V is TRBV15; TRBD1 agrees at 8 bases. Looked up from germline, CDR1 is LNHNV and CDR2 is YYDKDF (reference sequence). The CDR3 length is 16 residues. The junction had 11 bases not matched to a gene; V was cut back by 4 bases and J by 4 bases.

The rearrangement joins TRBV5-6 to TRBJ1-3, with D unclear. The CDR3 is made up of 14 amino acids. Germline V lookup: CDR1 SGHDT, CDR2 YYEEEE. Trimming took 6 bases from V and 7 from J, leaving 17 bases between them. Written as DNA, the CDR3 is TGTGCCAGCACCTTTTCGGGCCTTCTTAACACCATATATTTT. Translating it yields CASTFSGLLNTIYF. Combining the CDR3 with reference TRBV5-6 and TRBJ1-3 gives the whole variable domain DAGVTQSPTHLIKTRGQQVTLRCSPKSGHDTVSWYQQALGQGPQFIFQYYEEEERQRGNFPDRFSGHQFPNYSSELNVNALLLGDSALYLCASTFSGLLNTIYFGEGSWLTVV.

V and J are TRBV6-5 and TRBJ2-3, with TRBD2 identical over 7 bases. The V and J ends lost 4 bases and 3 bases, in that order; junction bases with no gene match: 7. CDR3 length equals 15 residues. Germline assignment: CDR1 MNHEY and CDR2 SVGAGI. CDR3 bases: TGTGCCAGCAGTTGGGGGATAGCGGGTACAGATACGCAGTATTTT. Its protein product is CASSWGIAGTDTQYF.

The rearrangement joins TRBV5-8 to TRBJ2-7; D may be TRBD1 (5 bases). Per the germline V gene, CDR1 is SGHTS and CDR2 is YDEGEE. Trimming left V 2 bases short and J 2 bases short, with 11 bases between. This CDR3 contains 14 residues. The CDR3 DNA follows: TGTGCCAGCAGCTTATCCGGACACCCCTACGAGCAGTACTTC. Encoded protein: CASSLSGHPYEQYF.

DNA for the CDR3: TGTGCCAGCAGTTTCCTCGCAGACGACCGGGAGCTGTTTTTT. Protein product: CASSFLADDRELFF. V usage is TRBV28 and J usage is TRBJ2-2; D is unclear. The germline V and J ends were trimmed by 3 bases and 9 bases, with 14 bases remaining between them. There are 14 residues in the CDR3. The V gene's germline CDR1 is MDHEN and CDR2 SYDVKM.

The chain employs TRBV27 and TRBJ1-5; weak D call: TRBD1 (5 bases). The germline V gene encodes CDR1 MNHEY and CDR2 SMNVEV (reference sequence). The CDR3 is made up of 14 amino acids. Trimming took 1 base from V and 7 from J, leaving 11 bases between them. The CDR3 bases are TGTGCCAGCAGTTTATGGGGGTCCGACCAGCCCCAGCATTTT. Translation gives CASSLWGSDQPQHF.

The rearrangement joins TRBV28 to TRBJ2-7; D unresolved. Trimming removed 7 bases from V and 7 bases from J, with 14 bases in between. Germline lookup yields CDR1 MDHEN and CDR2 SYDVKM. The CDR3 spans 12 residues. The CDR3 sequence: CASTNTAWEQYF. The CDR3 DNA sequence: TGTGCCAGCACCAATACGGCGTGGGAGCAGTACTTC.

The CDR3 region has the DNA TGTGCCAGCAGTTTTTCAGGGGGCCGGGAGACCCAGTACTTC. Its protein is CASSFSGGRETQYF. V is TRBV27 and J is TRBJ2-5, with 8 bases lining up with TRBD1. CDR1 and CDR2 (germline): MNHEY, SMNVEV (reference sequence). After removal of 3 bases from V and 5 bases from J, the junction contained 5 bases not matched to a gene. The CDR3 loop spans 14 amino acids.